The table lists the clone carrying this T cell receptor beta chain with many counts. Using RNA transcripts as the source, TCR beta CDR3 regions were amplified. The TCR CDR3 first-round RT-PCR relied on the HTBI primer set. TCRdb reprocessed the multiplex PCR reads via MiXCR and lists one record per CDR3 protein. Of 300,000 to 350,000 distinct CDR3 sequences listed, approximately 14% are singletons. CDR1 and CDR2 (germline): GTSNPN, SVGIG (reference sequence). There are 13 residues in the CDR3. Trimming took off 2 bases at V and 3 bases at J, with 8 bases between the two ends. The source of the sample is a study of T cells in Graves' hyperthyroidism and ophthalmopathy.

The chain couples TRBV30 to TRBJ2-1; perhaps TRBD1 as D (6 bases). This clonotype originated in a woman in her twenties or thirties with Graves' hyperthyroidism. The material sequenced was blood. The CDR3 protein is CAWSKGHYNEQFF. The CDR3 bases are TGTGCCTGGAGTAAGGGACACTACAATGAGCAGTTCTTC.